One sample yielded the 21 T cell receptor beta chains listed below, sequenced in a study of shared clonotypes between healthy human individuals. The assay was immunoSEQ multiplex PCR, and TCRdb's table has in-frame clones only and misses some. The table lists about 520,000 clones, roughly 80% of them singletons. Sample: PBMCs. These receptors all stem from a woman between 40 and 55 years old in good health. Some clones in this sample may be carry-over from other donors' samples.

The chain uses TRBV6-6 and TRBJ1-1; a possible D gene is TRBD1 (5 bases). CDR1 is MNHNY, CDR2 SVGAGI, per germline (reference sequence). The CDR3 runs 14 residues. V lost 1 base and J 6 bases, leaving 12 bases between the germline ends. Here the CDR3 DNA reads TGTGCCAGCAGTTACTGGGGCAGGGCCCCTGAAGCTTTCTTT. It encodes CASSYWGRAPEAFF.

The chain couples TRBV28 to TRBJ2-5; no clear D. The CDR3 has 13 residues. V lost 6 bases and J 1 base, leaving 9 bases between the germline ends. Germline CDR1 reads MDHEN; CDR2 reads SYDVKM. The CDR3 spells CASSSYGQETQYF. The CDR3 nucleotides read TGTGCCAGCAGCTCATACGGCCAAGAGACCCAGTACTTC. The full variable domain, with the rest looked up from reference TRBV28 and TRBJ2-5, is DVKVTQSSRYLVKRTGEKVFLECVQDMDHENMFWYRQDPGLGLRLIYFSYDVKMKEKGDIPEGYSVSREKKERFSLILESASTNQTSMYLCASSSYGQETQYFGPGTRLLVL.

This chain links TRBV4-2 with TRBJ2-1, with D perhaps being TRBD1 or TRBD2 (6 bases each). The V gene lost 7 bases and the J gene lost 2 bases, with 15 bases spanning the gap. In germline, CDR1 is LGHNA, CDR2 YNFKEQ. CDR3 length: 15 residues. CDR3 DNA: TGTGCCAGCACGTGGGGGGCTGAGACCTACAATGAGCAGTTCTTC. It is translated as CASTWGAETYNEQFF.

V usage is TRBV7-9 and J usage is TRBJ2-7, with a tentative D call TRBD2 (6 bases). In germline, CDR1 is SEHNR, CDR2 FQNEAQ (reference sequence). V lost 1 base to trimming and J lost 4 bases, with 11 bases between them. CDR3 size: 14 residues. The CDR3 nucleotides read TGTGCCAGCAGCTTAGGGCTAGCGAATTACGAGCAGTACTTC. Translation gives CASSLGLANYEQYF.

Details on this clone: The sample carries other DNA sequences with the same CDR3. The genes are TRBV30 and TRBJ1-3; no clear D gene. The CDR3 spans 14 residues. Germline V gene data show CDR1 as GTSNPN and CDR2 as SVGIG (reference sequence). Between the trimmed V and J ends, which lost 1 base and 0 bases, there was a span of 7 bases. The CDR3 here is CAWSERGSGNTIYF. The CDR3 DNA is TGTGCCTGGAGTGAACGGGGCTCTGGAAACACCATATATTTT.

The chain carries TRBV20-1 and TRBJ2-7; D gene uncertain. Germline-derived CDR1 and CDR2 are DFQATT and SNEGSKA (reference sequence). V lost 5 bases and J lost 2, with 7 bases in between. The CDR3 loop spans 11 amino acids. The CDR3: CSASSTYEQYF. CDR3 sequence (DNA): TGCAGTGCTTCTTCAACCTACGAGCAGTACTTC.

In this sample, this clone turned up once. A far larger clone lies a single base away; this is likely a read error. Other DNA sequences in the same sample also yield this CDR3. The chain joins TRBV18 to TRBJ2-3, with D possibly being TRBD1 (6 bases). Germline V lookup: CDR1 KGHSH, CDR2 LQKENI. Trimming removed 5 bases from V and 2 bases from J, with 14 bases in between. The CDR3 has 15 amino acids. CDR3 in DNA: TGTGCCAGCTCATTGGACAGAGACTTCACAGATACGCAGTATTTT. Protein: CASSLDRDFTDTQYF.

V is TRBV11-2 and J is TRBJ2-3; D possibly corresponds to TRBD1 (5 bases). V was clipped by 5 bases and J by 1 base, with 13 bases between them. CDR3 length: 15 amino acids. Per germline, CDR1 SGHAT and CDR2 FQNNGV. The CDR3 DNA reads as TGTGCCAGCAGCGTAGGGGTTTTGGGCACAGATACGCAGTATTTT. Its translation: CASSVGVLGTDTQYF.

The CDR3: CASSLGVNEKLFF. CDR3 bases: TGTGCCAGCAGCTTAGGGGTTAATGAAAAACTGTTTTTT. V and J are TRBV7-2 and TRBJ1-4, with no clear D. This CDR3 comprises 13 residues. Trimming left V 1 base short and J 4 bases short, with 4 bases between. Germline V gene lookup returns CDR1 SGHTA and CDR2 FQGNSA.

CDR3 protein: CASSNDPLARETQYF. In nucleotides, the CDR3 is TGTGCCAGTAGTAACGACCCACTAGCACGGGAGACCCAGTACTTC. The rearrangement joins TRBV19 to TRBJ2-5; perhaps TRBD2 as D (6 bases). Germline loops: CDR1 LNHDA, CDR2 SQIVND (reference sequence). Trimming stripped 4 bases from V and 5 bases from J, with 17 bases between. CDR3 length: 15 amino acids.

About this clone itself: This same CDR3 is encoded by further DNA sequences in the sample. This rearrangement joins TRBV30 to TRBJ1-1, with 7 bases matching TRBD1. CDR1 GTSNPN and CDR2 SVGIG come from the germline V gene (reference sequence). The CDR3 is made up of 18 amino acids. J gave up 1 base and V 3 bases, and 17 bases lay outside the gene matches. The CDR3 spells CAWRLGGQLNRWNTEAFF. The CDR3 bases are TGTGCCTGGAGGCTGGGGGGACAGCTTAATCGGTGGAACACTGAAGCTTTCTTT.

As for this clone: This may be a read error, as it is one base from a much larger clone. The sample carries other DNA sequences with the same CDR3. This rearrangement joins TRBV18 to TRBJ1-6; 11 bases map to TRBD1. The CDR3 loop spans 16 amino acids. Germline V CDR1 and CDR2: KGHSH, LQKENI. The ends lost 1 base at V and 5 bases at J; junction bases unmatched: 1. CDR3 nucleotides: TGTGCCAGCTCACCACGGACAGGGGGCCATAATTCACCCCTCCACTTT. This sequence encodes CASSPRTGGHNSPLHF.

The chain combines TRBV4-2 with TRBJ2-7; TRBD2 agrees at 14 bases. Germline V gives CDR1 LGHNA, CDR2 YNFKEQ. J lost 2 bases, V lost 0 bases, and 9 bases had no gene match. The CDR3 consists of 19 residues. This chain's CDR3 is CASSQDGGTSGSRPYEQYF. CDR3 DNA sequence: TGTGCCAGCAGCCAAGATGGGGGGACTAGCGGGAGTCGACCCTACGAGCAGTACTTC.

Comments on this clone: A far bigger clonotype differs at one base, so this is likely a read error. The same CDR3 arises from other DNA sequences in this sample as well. CDR3 protein: CAISEYRNTEAFF. For the CDR3, the DNA is TGTGCCATCAGTGAATACAGGAACACTGAAGCTTTCTTT. The chain is built from TRBV10-3 and TRBJ1-1; unclear D gene. Looked up from germline, CDR1 is ENHRY and CDR2 is SYGVKD. The CDR3 is 13 residues long. V shed 3 bases and J shed 1 base, with 6 bases lying between them.

This clone was counted a few times. A far larger clone is only one base removed, so a read error is likely. V is TRBV29-1 and J is TRBJ2-7; no firm D call. Germline CDR1 and CDR2: SQVTM and ANQGSEA. This CDR3 is built from 15 residues. V was clipped by 6 bases and J by 7 bases, with 25 bases between them. CDR3 coding DNA: TGCAGCGTAGCCTCATGGTTTCTCGGGCTTAGGGAGCAGTACTTC. Protein sequence: CSVASWFLGLREQYF.

As for this clone: With a far larger clone one base away, a read error is the likely cause. Distinct nucleotide sequences in the sample also encode this CDR3. This chain uses TRBV5-1 with TRBJ2-2; weak D call: TRBD2 (6 bases). V shed 5 bases and J shed 5 bases, with 16 bases lying between them. The CDR3 is 15 amino acids. Germline-derived CDR1 and CDR2 are SGHRS and YFSETQ. CDR3 sequence: CASSGSFGGTGELFF. The CDR3 coding sequence is TGCGCCAGCAGTGGTTCTTTCGGGGGAACCGGGGAGCTGTTTTTT.

This rearrangement joins TRBV25-1 to TRBJ1-5, with 9 bases aligning to TRBD1. V gave up 6 bases and J gave up 4 bases; unmatched junction bases: 4. The CDR3 consists of 14 residues. The germline CDR1 and CDR2 sequences are MGHDK and SYGVNS. CDR3 in DNA: TGTGCCAGCAGGGGACAGGGCGAGAATCAGCCCCAGCATTTT. Protein sequence: CASRGQGENQPQHF.

The chain joins TRBV4-1 to TRBJ1-4, with no clear D. The CDR3 has 16 amino acids. The V gene lost 4 bases and the J gene lost 2 bases, with 14 bases spanning the gap. Germline V CDR1 and CDR2: MGHRA, YSYEKL. CDR3 sequence: CASSRTGAITNEKLFF. In DNA, the CDR3 is TGCGCCAGCAGCCGTACGGGAGCCATTACTAATGAAAAACTGTTTTTT.

The chain is built from TRBV13 and TRBJ2-5, with 7 bases aligning to TRBD2. Germline CDR1 PRHDT, CDR2 FYEKMQ (reference sequence). The CDR3 loop spans 17 amino acids. The V gene end was trimmed by 0 bases and the J gene end by 2 bases; junction bases not matched to a gene: 9. The CDR3 region has the DNA TGTGCCAGCAGCTTAGGCTTATTCGGGACTACGCAAGAGACCCAGTACTTC. This sequence encodes CASSLGLFGTTQETQYF.

At least ten counts were recorded for this clone. The rearrangement links TRBV4-1 to TRBJ2-2; TRBD2 aligns across 11 bases. The trim removed 0 bases at V and 2 bases at J, leaving 5 bases unmatched. Germline CDR1 and CDR2: MGHRA and YSYEKL. The CDR3 consists of 18 residues. The CDR3 nucleotides are TGCGCCAGCAGCCAAGAGGCGGGACTAGCGGACAACACCGGGGAGCTGTTTTTT. Translated, it gives CASSQEAGLADNTGELFF.

The CDR3 region has the DNA TGTGCCAGCAGTTCCGGGGCGGGAGGAGAGACCCAGTACTTC. It is translated as CASSSGAGGETQYF. V gene TRBV11-2 combines with J gene TRBJ2-5; 8 positions match TRBD2. Looked up from germline, CDR1 is SGHAT and CDR2 is FQNNGV. Losses at the gene ends were 6 bases for V and 4 bases for J; bases not matched to a gene: 7. This CDR3 has 14 residues. Based on the CDR3 plus reference TRBV11-2 and TRBJ2-5, the full variable domain is EAGVAQSPRYKIIEKRQSVAFWCNPISGHATLYWYQQILGQGPKLLIQFQNNGVVDDSQLPKDRFSAERLKGVDSTLKIQPAKLEDSAVYLCASSSGAGGETQYFGPGTRLLVL.